This TCR beta chain was obtained from a study of cytomegalovirus exposure and HLA in healthy donors. Clones were sequenced by immunoSEQ multiplex PCR, and TCRdb holds only the in-frame ones, with some missing. The data hold around 150,000 clones, with roughly 84% observed a single time. Note on this clone: The antigen is unknown.

The CDR3 has 13 amino acids. Trimming cost V 4 bases and J 5 bases; bases outside gene matches: 5. Per the germline V gene, CDR1 is MGHRA and CDR2 is YSYEKL. Study results and caveats: It was reported that the classifier diagnosed cytomegalovirus status with high specificity and sensitivity in both the original and validation cohorts.

The source material was PBMCs. This receptor was identified in a man aged 25 to 45 in good health and CMV-seropositive. The rearrangement joins TRBV4-1 to TRBJ2-7, with TRBD1 matching 7 bases. The CDR3 region has the DNA TGCGCCAGCAGCCTGACAGGGAATAACGAGCAGTACTTC. Its protein is CASSLTGNNEQYF.